One sample yielded the 20 T cell receptor beta chains listed below, sequenced in a study of blood T cell repertoires in COVID-19 (dated by TCRdb to the early 2020s). The method was the immunoSEQ multiplex PCR assay. The immuneACCESS repertoire file appears here via TCRdb, limited to in-frame rearrangements. These files lack a portion of the clones; in checked studies, under half of the deficit traces to unresolved V genes, and the cause of the others is not known. The sample records some 400,000 clones, 75% to 90% of which are singletons. The leading ten clones occupy 1% to 1.3% of the sample. The sequenced sample was PBMCs or T cells enriched from blood (not recorded which). These receptors originate from a man under 40 who had recovered from COVID-19.

This rearrangement joins TRBV18 to TRBJ2-1; 9 positions agree with TRBD2. The CDR3 extends over 15 amino acids. With 4 bases clipped from V and 6 bases from J, the junction kept 7 bases outside the gene matches. CDR1 and CDR2 (germline): KGHSH, LQKENI. The CDR3 is CASSQAGTSSNEQFF. The CDR3 DNA is TGTGCCAGCTCACAGGCCGGGACTAGCAGCAATGAGCAGTTCTTC.

V is TRBV24-1 and J is TRBJ2-5; 10 nucleotides agree with TRBD2. This CDR3 comprises 16 residues. V dropped 9 bases and J dropped 4; count of bases not matched to a gene: 13. Germline V CDR1 and CDR2: KGHDR, SFDVKD. This CDR3 is CATGLAGGRGRETQYF. The CDR3 DNA reads as TGTGCCACCGGTTTAGCGGGAGGCCGGGGGAGAGAGACCCAGTACTTC.

This chain connects TRBV15 to TRBJ2-3; perhaps TRBD2 as D (5 bases). Trimming removed 0 bases at V and 2 bases at J, with 12 bases between. The V gene's germline CDR1 is LNHNV and CDR2 YYDKDF (reference sequence). The CDR3 has 16 amino acids. CDR3 in amino acids: CATSRDGGLATDTQYF. The CDR3, as DNA: TGTGCCACCAGCAGAGATGGCGGGTTAGCCACAGATACGCAGTATTTT.

The chain links TRBV27 to TRBJ1-6; TRBD1 is a possible D gene (5 bases). Trimming cost V 3 bases and J 10 bases, with 22 bases left between them. Looked up from germline, CDR1 is MNHEY and CDR2 is SMNVEV (reference sequence). This CDR3 comprises 17 residues. CDR3 residues: CASSFGRRGTGRSPLHF. The CDR3, as DNA: TGTGCCAGCAGTTTCGGCCGGCGGGGGACGGGGCGCTCACCCCTCCACTTT.

This chain joins TRBV30 and TRBJ2-7; D not certain. The ends were cut back, 0 bases at V and 5 bases at J, with 14 bases in the middle. The length of the CDR3 is 14 residues. Looked up from germline, CDR1 is GTSNPN and CDR2 is SVGIG (reference sequence). The CDR3 bases are TGTGCCTGGAGTGTACCCAGCTACTACGACGAGCAGTACTTC. Translation gives CAWSVPSYYDEQYF.

This chain uses TRBV25-1 with TRBJ2-2, with D possibly being TRBD1 (6 bases). This CDR3 is built from 14 residues. Trimming removed 6 bases from V and 1 base from J, with 9 bases in between. Germline CDR1 and CDR2: MGHDK and SYGVNS. CDR3 nucleotides: TGTGCCAGCAGACAGACAGGGAACACCGGGGAGCTGTTTTTT. It translates to CASRQTGNTGELFF.

The rearrangement uses TRBV19 and TRBJ1-1, with 11 nucleotides matching TRBD1. From germline, CDR1 is LNHDA and CDR2 SQIVND (reference sequence). V shed 5 bases, J shed 4 bases, and the junction held 6 bases outside the gene matches. CDR3 size: 15 residues. The DNA for the CDR3 is TGTGCCAGTAGTGAGGTAGGGACAGGGGGCACTGAAGCTTTCTTT. Protein sequence: CASSEVGTGGTEAFF. The full variable domain, in which reference TRBV19 and TRBJ1-1 provide the parts outside the CDR3, is DGGITQSPKYLFRKEGQNVTLSCEQNLNHDAMYWYRQDPGQGLRLIYYSQIVNDFQKGDIAEGYSVSREKKESFPLTVTSAQKNPTAFYLCASSEVGTGGTEAFFGQGTRLTVV.

Only one count was recorded for this clone. The chain employs TRBV16 and TRBJ1-2; 7 bases fit TRBD1. V lost 4 bases to trimming and J lost 5 bases; unmatched junction nucleotides: 4. CDR1 is KGHSY, CDR2 FQNENV, per germline. The CDR3 contains 13 residues. The CDR3 loop is CASSPVQGYGYTF. The CDR3 region has the DNA TGTGCCAGCAGCCCCGTACAGGGGTATGGCTACACCTTC.

The chain carries TRBV9 and TRBJ1-1; D is unresolved. The CDR3 is 14 amino acids. Looked up from germline, CDR1 is SGDLS and CDR2 is YYNGEE. V gave up 6 bases and J gave up 1 base, with 13 bases separating them. CDR3 sequence: CASIEAVGNTEAFF. CDR3 in DNA: TGTGCCAGCATCGAAGCGGTGGGGAACACTGAAGCTTTCTTT.

This chain uses TRBV3-1 (or the pseudogene TRBV3-2) with TRBJ2-1, with TRBD2 as a possible D gene (6 bases). The germline V gene encodes CDR1 LGHDT and CDR2 YNNKEL (reference sequence). The CDR3 consists of 15 residues. The V and J ends lost 7 bases and 5 bases respectively, with 18 bases between them. The CDR3: CASTDGVGGNNEQFF. The DNA for the CDR3 is TGTGCCAGCACCGACGGGGTGGGAGGTAACAATGAGCAGTTCTTC.

This clone was detected many times. The chain joins TRBV5-1 to TRBJ2-3; possible D gene TRBD1, 5 bases. The V end lost 4 bases, the J end lost 0 bases, and 15 bases lay between the germline ends. This CDR3 has 16 residues. The germline gives CDR1 SGHRS, CDR2 YFSETQ. The CDR3, as DNA: TGCGCCAGCAGCCAGGTGTTTGGGGCTAGCACAGATACGCAGTATTTT. It translates to CASSQVFGASTDTQYF.

The rearrangement joins TRBV7-2 to TRBJ1-2; D gene uncertain. Per the germline V gene, CDR1 is SGHTA and CDR2 is FQGNSA. V lost 4 bases and J lost 8, with 23 bases in between. The CDR3 length is 16 residues. CDR3 bases: TGTGCCAGCAGCTACAAAATTGTTCGGGGTCTTGGAGGCTACACCTTC. Amino acid sequence: CASSYKIVRGLGGYTF.

The chain couples TRBV13 to TRBJ2-1; D may be TRBD1 (7 bases). The CDR3 totals 19 residues. V was pared by 8 bases and J by 4 bases, with 30 bases between. Germline values: CDR1 PRHDT, CDR2 FYEKMQ (reference sequence). CDR3 in DNA: TGTGCCAGCCGGGGCAGACGGACAGGATGGTCGGGAGTTTACAATGAGCAGTTCTTC. This gives the protein CASRGRRTGWSGVYNEQFF. Full variable domain (outside the CDR3, taken from reference TRBV13 and TRBJ2-1): AAGVIQSPRHLIKEKRETATLKCYPIPRHDTVYWYQQGPGQDPQFLISFYEKMQSDKGSIPDRFSAQQFSDYHSELNMSSLELGDSALYFCASRGRRTGWSGVYNEQFFGPGTRLTVL.

The chain recombines TRBV5-4 with TRBJ2-1; 12 bases are shared with TRBD2. The CDR3 consists of 16 residues. Unmatched junction bases numbered 9, after V lost 2 bases and J lost 9 bases. Germline V gene lookup returns CDR1 SGHNT and CDR2 YYREEE (reference sequence). The CDR3 nucleotides are TGTGCCAGCAGCTTAGGACTAGCGGGGATCCCGGGTGAGCAGTTCTTC. Its translation: CASSLGLAGIPGEQFF.

The V and J genes are TRBV15 and TRBJ2-2; TRBD2 matches at 7 bases. This CDR3 is 15 amino acids long. Germline V gene lookup returns CDR1 LNHNV and CDR2 YYDKDF (reference sequence). The V and J ends lost 0 bases and 6 bases, in that order; junction bases with no gene match: 4. The CDR3 sequence is CATSREGGKSGELFF. CDR3 in DNA: TGTGCCACCAGCAGAGAGGGAGGGAAATCCGGGGAGCTGTTTTTT.

The chain links TRBV28 to TRBJ1-2; TRBD1 agrees at 10 bases. J gave up 3 bases and V 5 bases, and 9 bases lay outside the gene matches. This CDR3 comprises 16 residues. CDR1 is MDHEN and CDR2 is SYDVKM in the germline V gene. CDR3 in amino acids: CASSGPTGGEYYGYTF. CDR3 coding DNA: TGTGCCAGCAGTGGGCCGACAGGGGGCGAGTACTATGGCTACACCTTC.

The genes are TRBV6-5 and TRBJ1-2; no firm D call. The CDR3 loop spans 12 amino acids. V lost 10 bases to trimming and J lost 8 bases, with 17 bases between them. Germline V gene data show CDR1 as MNHEY and CDR2 as SVGAGI. CDR3 in amino acids: CATGGRDGGYTF. The CDR3 nucleotides are TGTGCCACAGGAGGGCGCGATGGGGGCTACACCTTC.

The V gene is TRBV18, the J gene TRBJ2-5; D perhaps matches TRBD1 (5 bases). The CDR3 loop spans 17 amino acids. Germline CDR1 reads KGHSH; CDR2 reads LQKENI. The V end lost 5 bases, the J end lost 3 bases, and 22 bases lay between the germline ends. CDR3 residues: CASSSVMVKGWEETQYF. CDR3 DNA sequence: TGTGCCAGCTCATCCGTTATGGTGAAGGGGTGGGAAGAGACCCAGTACTTC.

The chain recombines TRBV21-1 with TRBJ1-4; the DNA was not compared with TRBD1, the D call given in the table. TRBV21-1 constitutes a pseudogene. This CDR3 is built from 17 residues. In nucleotides, the CDR3 is TGTGCCAGCAGCAATAAAGGGGGCGCGGTGGTCGGTGAAAAACTGTTTTTT. It is translated as CASSNKGGAVVGEKLFF.

V usage is TRBV3-1 (or the pseudogene TRBV3-2) and J usage is TRBJ2-7, with 7 bases identical to TRBD2. V shed 4 bases, J shed 2 bases, and the junction held 8 bases outside the gene matches. CDR1 LGHDT and CDR2 YNNKEL come from the germline V gene (reference sequence). This CDR3 region has 15 residues. The DNA of the CDR3 is TGTGCCAGCAGCCGGGGGGGGACCGATACCTACGAGCAGTACTTC. It translates to CASSRGGTDTYEQYF.